Sequencing of this TCR beta chain was carried out in a study of T cells after yellow fever vaccination. TCRdb used MiXCR to reprocess the 5' RACE reads, holding one entry per CDR3 protein. There are 50,000 or so distinct CDR3 sequences in the sample; approximately 7% occur only once, and around 44% lies in the top ten. Germline CDR1 and CDR2: SNHLY and FYNNEI. This CDR3 contains 11 residues. Trimming took 7 bases from V and 4 from J, leaving 8 bases between them. This clonotype was counted at least ten times. The chain couples TRBV2 to TRBJ2-7; the D gene is possibly TRBD2 (6 bases). The sample in question was CD8+ T cells sorted from PBMCs, obtained on the day of the first yellow fever vaccination. The source of this sequence is a man between 18 and 35 years old who received the YFV17D yellow fever vaccine. CDR3 in amino acids: CASTAGYEQYF. DNA for the CDR3: TGTGCCAGCACTGCGGGGTACGAGCAGTACTTC.